Sequencing of this T cell receptor beta chain was carried out in a study of T cells in Graves' hyperthyroidism and ophthalmopathy (dated by TCRdb to between 2019 and 2020). About the study as a whole: Peripheral blood samples were taken at the time of initial diagnosis, prior to any treatment. Thyroid tissue and blood T-cell repertoires from six or seven Graves' hyperthyroidism patients were also compared in the study. The roughly 100 discovery patients were randomly divided into training and test sets at a 7:3 ratio. Once sampling was done, hyperthyroidism patients were given methimazole at a starting dose of 30 mg daily, whereas ophthalmopathy patients were given high-dose intravenous methylprednisolone. According to the paper, TCR Vbeta CDR3 sequencing was carried out on approximately 140 peripheral blood samples, which came from over 40 ophthalmopathy, about 75 hyperthyroidism and roughly 17 progressor patients. TCR V-J signatures able to tell the groups apart were searched for in a discovery cohort of 100 patients, of whom around 43 had Graves' ophthalmopathy and about 60 had stable Graves' hyperthyroidism. Prospective prediction of ophthalmopathy was tested in an independent validation cohort of 18 to 20 hyperthyroidism patients and some 17 patients who later progressed to ophthalmopathy. Results and caveats for the whole study, not just this receptor: No statistical method was used to set the sample size in advance, and investigators knew the group allocation. In validation, the model predicted progression to ophthalmopathy a median of roughly 6.1 months before onset, with roughly 68% sensitivity and about 75% specificity. Blood samples also contained most of the expanded thyroid clonotypes (frequency above 0.001), which suggests that blood repertoires may reflect thyroid immune responses. In cross-validation, a model built on a 13 V-J signature told ophthalmopathy apart from stable hyperthyroidism with under 90% sensitivity and about 81% specificity, and in testing the same model reached 80%/75%.

This clonotype was observed at least ten times. The antigen it binds to is not known. Qualities for individual bases were not recorded, and no much larger clone is one base off. The TCR beta CDR3 regions were amplified from RNA transcripts. The first round of RT-PCR for the TCR CDR3 was performed with the HTBI primer set and the Qiagen OneStep RT-PCR kit. Libraries were constructed in a second round of multiplex PCR, after which size selection and purification were performed. Libraries were sequenced paired-end with 100 bp reads on an Illumina HiSeq2000. In the source study's methods: SOAPnuke was used to process the raw data, removing reads that contained adapters or uncalled bases, had a mean Phred below 15, or lacked an exact match to the constant primer or identifier. High-quality paired reads were merged with COPE v1.2.5, and unique nucleotide sequences were defined as clonotypes. MiTCR v1.1 was used to align the clonotypes against IMGT TRBV, TRBD and TRBJ reference segments. Analysis was restricted to V-J combinations with a frequency above 0.0001, which covered about 99% of repertoires. The TCS score was defined as the ratio of F50 (clonal expansion) to E x V (chaos), calculated using BLOSUM62-based TCRdist between CDR3 peptides within each V-J. Welch's t-statistics and random forest reduced fewer than 550 V-J features to some 14, which were used in a naive Bayes classifier (R e1071). Clones were called with MiXCR by TCRdb after fastp trimmed the public reads at Q25, and only in-frame beta chains were retained. For every CDR3 protein sequence, its rows merge into one entry that carries the most common genes and DNA. The authors' filters were not applied to this entry. This sample comprises 250,000 to 350,000 distinct CDR3 sequences, about 17% of them detected only once. 55% to 60% of the sample comes from the top ten.

Ophthalmopathy patients had moderately to severely active disease, Clinical Activity Score of at least 3, NOSPECS grade of at least 4, and duration under 3 months. The study excluded patients with uncontrolled infections, other autoimmune diseases, pregnancy or lactation. Diagnoses were established on the basis of clinical symptoms, serum thyroxine and TRAb, thyroid ultrasound, and orbital computed tomography. PBMCs were separated from roughly 9.3 ml of fresh peripheral blood using Ficoll-Paque density gradient centrifugation. Total RNA was extracted using Trizol reagent, and RNA quality was assessed on an Agilent 2100 Bioanalyzer. Taken from cysteine to phenylalanine, the CDR3 has 16 residues. Only the CDR3 region is kept as DNA, spanning 48 bases read in frame from base 1. CDR1 MNHEY and CDR2 SVGEGT were looked up in the germline V gene. V is reduced by 4 bases and J by 0 bases, leaving a spacing of 15 bases between them.

This chain is built from TRBV6-2 or TRBV6-3 and TRBJ1-1; a tentative D call is TRBD1 (5 bases match). The sequenced material came from blood. The TCR was taken from an older woman with Graves' ophthalmopathy. The DNA sequence is given as TGTGCCAGCAGTTTTCGGGACTCCGGACTGAACACTGAAGCTTTCTTT. Its coded protein is CASSFRDSGLNTEAFF.